Below, 32 T cell receptor beta chains from the same sample are listed, as sequenced in a study of blood T cells in healthy people across ages. Alongside a J-beta primer mix, a sample-barcoded 5' primer served in a second PCR lasting about 6 to 12 cycles. One entry per CDR3 protein results from TCRdb running MiXCR on the 5' RACE reads. The sample includes roughly 790,000 distinct CDR3 sequences, about 42% of them seen just once. The specimen sequenced was blood. These TCRs come from a woman aged 60-75 years in good health.

V and J are TRBV4-2 and TRBJ2-4; 12 positions agree with TRBD2. The end of the DNA is better explained by TRBJ2-7, so the J call may be wrong. This CDR3 contains 16 residues. Germline CDR1 reads LGHNA; CDR2 reads YNFKEQ. DNA of the CDR3: TGTGCCAGCAGCCAAGGGCCTAGCGGGGGGGCTTACGAGCAGTACTTC. Translation gives CASSQGPSGGAYEQYF.

The rearrangement uses TRBV20-1 and TRBJ2-5; D gene uncertain. The assigned J gene may be wrong: the sequence end matches TRBJ2-7 better. CDR1 DFQATT and CDR2 SNEGSKA come from the germline V gene (reference sequence). This CDR3 has 15 residues. CDR3 amino acids: CSARDLESPTYEQYF. CDR3 DNA: TGCAGTGCTAGAGATCTAGAGAGCCCAACCTACGAGCAGTACTTC.

This clonotype was seen only a few times. This chain connects TRBV7-2 to TRBJ2-7; 12 positions match TRBD2. V lost 6 bases and J lost 0; bases outside the gene matches: 12. Germline V gene sequence: CDR1 SGHTA, CDR2 FQGNSA. This CDR3 spans 18 amino acids. The CDR3 protein is CASRLGLAGQRSSYEQYF. The CDR3 region has the DNA TGTGCCAGCAGACTTGGACTAGCGGGGCAAAGGAGCTCCTACGAGCAGTACTTC.

The V gene is TRBV5-1, the J gene TRBJ1-2; TRBD1 might be the D (5 bases). Germline V gene sequence: CDR1 SGHRS, CDR2 YFSETQ. V was pared by 2 bases and J by 5 bases, with 16 bases between. The CDR3 totals 15 residues. The CDR3 reads CASSLGTASTYGYTF. The CDR3 region has the DNA TGCGCCAGCAGCTTAGGGACCGCTTCGACGTATGGCTACACCTTC.

The J gene is TRBJ2-3, the V gene TRBV7-3, with unresolved D. The CDR3 runs 15 residues. V was shortened by 0 bases and J by 8 bases, with 15 bases between the two germline ends. CDR1 is SGHTA, CDR2 FQGTGA, per germline. CDR3 region: CASSLTVGTQSTQYF. DNA of the CDR3: TGTGCCAGCAGCTTAACCGTCGGAACACAGAGTACGCAGTATTTT.

The chain joins TRBV12-3 or TRBV12-4 to TRBJ2-1; 10 nucleotides agree with TRBD2. The CDR3 runs 15 residues. The ends lost 4 bases at V and 3 bases at J; junction bases unmatched: 3. The CDR3, as DNA: TGTGCCAGCAGTTCTGCTAGCGGGGGCTACAATGAGCAGTTCTTC. Translation gives CASSSASGGYNEQFF.

The gene calls are TRBV6-4 and TRBJ2-1, with TRBD1 matching 11 bases. The trim removed 8 bases at V and 6 bases at J, leaving 6 bases unmatched. The CDR3 is 14 residues long. Per the germline V gene, CDR1 is MRHNA and CDR2 is SNTAGT. CDR3 sequence: CASCRDRGTNEQFF. CDR3 DNA: TGTGCCAGCTGCCGGGACAGGGGGACCAATGAGCAGTTCTTC.

This chain links TRBV7-9 with TRBJ1-2, with a weak D call TRBD1 (6 bases). V lost 4 bases and J lost 4, with 13 bases in between. Germline assignment: CDR1 SEHNR and CDR2 FQNEAQ (reference sequence). CDR3 size: 14 residues. CDR3 sequence: CASSWDTEFYGYTF. CDR3 coding DNA: TGTGCCAGCAGCTGGGACACTGAGTTCTATGGCTACACCTTC.

The chain couples TRBV4-1 to TRBJ1-1; a possible D gene is TRBD1 (6 bases). The CDR3 extends over 17 amino acids. V lost 0 bases and J 0 bases, leaving 14 bases between the germline ends. Germline V lookup: CDR1 MGHRA, CDR2 YSYEKL. The CDR3 loop reads CASSQDHRQEMNTEAFF. CDR3 coding DNA: TGCGCCAGCAGCCAAGATCACAGACAGGAGATGAACACTGAAGCTTTCTTT.

There are a few counts of this clonotype. A read error may explain this, as a much larger clone is one base away. The V gene is TRBV7-2, the J gene TRBJ2-1; D may match TRBD1 or TRBD2 (5 bases each). The V gene's germline CDR1 is SGHTA and CDR2 FQGNSA. The V gene lost 6 bases and the J gene lost 6 bases, with 18 bases spanning the gap. This CDR3 comprises 15 residues. CDR3 sequence reads: CASSWDVGGCNEQFF. In DNA form, the CDR3 reads TGTGCCAGCAGTTGGGACGTGGGTGGTTGCAATGAGCAGTTCTTC. Looking up the rest from reference TRBV7-2 and TRBJ2-1 gives the full variable domain: GAGVSQSPSNKVTEKGKDVELRCDPISGHTALYWYRQSLGQGLEFLIYFQGNSAPDKSGLPSDRFSAERTGGSVSTLTIQRTQQEDSAVYLCASSWDVGGCNEQFFGPGTRLTVL.

CDR3 bases: TGTGCCAGCAGCTCCCCGCGGCATTCTGGAAACACCATATATTTT. It translates to CASSSPRHSGNTIYF. This rearrangement joins TRBV11-2 to TRBJ1-3, with D unresolved. V was clipped by 4 bases and J by 1 base, with 11 bases between them. The CDR3 contains 15 residues. Looked up from germline, CDR1 is SGHAT and CDR2 is FQNNGV.

This clonotype has just a few counts. The chain is built from TRBV20-1 and TRBJ1-2; perhaps TRBD1 as D (6 bases). Per the germline V gene, CDR1 is DFQATT and CDR2 is SNEGSKA (reference sequence). This CDR3 is 13 amino acids long. The CDR3 region is CSGWTERGYGYTF. DNA of the CDR3: TGCAGCGGTTGGACAGAAAGAGGCTATGGCTACACCTTC.

The rearrangement links TRBV7-9 to TRBJ2-3; perhaps TRBD2 as D (7 bases). Germline V gene sequence: CDR1 SEHNR, CDR2 FQNEAQ (reference sequence). The length of the CDR3 is 15 residues. V dropped 3 bases and J dropped 4 bases, with 14 bases sitting between them. The CDR3 reads CASSLGAGAADTQYF. DNA for the CDR3: TGTGCCAGCAGCTTGGGGGCGGGAGCCGCAGATACGCAGTATTTT. The full variable domain, completed using reference TRBV7-9 and TRBJ2-3, is DTGVSQNPRHKITKRGQNVTFRCDPISEHNRLYWYRQTLGQGPEFLTYFQNEAQLEKSRLLSDRFSAERPKGSFSTLEIQRTEQGDSAMYLCASSLGAGAADTQYFGPGTRLTVL.

This CDR3 reads CASSLERVSSYNEQFF. DNA of the CDR3: TGTGCCAGCAGCTTGGAGCGGGTGAGCTCCTACAATGAGCAGTTCTTC. This chain connects TRBV5-6 to TRBJ2-1; D may be TRBD2 (6 bases). Germline lookup yields CDR1 SGHDT and CDR2 YYEEEE. Trimming left V 0 bases short and J 0 bases short, with 10 bases between. This CDR3 comprises 16 residues.

This clonotype showed up just a few times. J is TRBJ2-1 and V is TRBV28; the D is unclear. The germline V gene has CDR1 MDHEN and CDR2 SYDVKM. The V and J ends lost 7 bases and 4 bases respectively, with 11 bases between them. The CDR3 has 13 amino acids. DNA for the CDR3: TGTGCCAGCATAAGCGCAACTTACAATGAGCAGTTCTTC. This codes for CASISATYNEQFF.

V usage is TRBV12-3 or TRBV12-4 and J usage is TRBJ2-7; D perhaps matches TRBD2 (6 bases). The CDR3 totals 13 residues. V was cut by 6 bases and J by 3 bases, with 12 bases left in between. Written as DNA, the CDR3 is TGTGCCAGCAGGCTGACCGGGGGCTACGAGCAGTACTTC. It is translated as CASRLTGGYEQYF.

This chain links TRBV20-1 with TRBJ1-6; D is ambiguous. The CDR3 sequence is 13 residues long. CDR1 is DFQATT, CDR2 SNEGSKA, per germline (reference sequence). V lost 3 bases and J lost 8, with 11 bases in between. This CDR3 is CSASSGSYSPLHF. In DNA form, the CDR3 reads TGCAGTGCTAGTTCCGGGTCATATTCACCCCTCCACTTT.

This sequence joins TRBV20-1 and TRBJ2-7; 11 bases match TRBD1. The junction had 2 bases not matched to a gene; V was cut back by 5 bases and J by 5 bases. Looked up from germline, CDR1 is DFQATT and CDR2 is SNEGSKA (reference sequence). This CDR3 has 12 residues. As DNA, the CDR3 is TGCAGTGCTGGGACAGGGGGGGACGAGCAGTACTTC. It is translated as CSAGTGGDEQYF.

The genes are TRBV25-1 and TRBJ1-5; maybe TRBD1 (6 bases). The CDR3 contains 14 residues. Trimming stripped 6 bases from V and 1 base from J, with 10 bases between. CDR1 MGHDK and CDR2 SYGVNS come from the germline V gene. CDR3: CASRGQESNQPQHF. Here the CDR3 DNA reads TGTGCCAGCAGGGGACAAGAGAGCAATCAGCCCCAGCATTTT. Based on the CDR3 plus reference TRBV25-1 and TRBJ1-5, the full variable domain is EADIYQTPRYLVIGTGKKITLECSQTMGHDKMYWYQQDPGMELHLIHYSYGVNSTEKGDLSSESTVSRIRTEHFPLTLESARPSHTSQYLCASRGQESNQPQHFGDGTRLSIL.

The genes are TRBV6-1 and TRBJ2-1; a possible D gene is TRBD2 (5 bases). V lost 6 bases, J lost 5 bases, and 8 bases lay in between. This CDR3 spans 12 amino acids. CDR1 is MNHNS, CDR2 SASEGT, per germline. CDR3: CASRTGNNEQFF. The DNA of the CDR3 is TGTGCCAGCAGGACGGGGAACAATGAGCAGTTCTTC.

The CDR3: CASTGTGPPGELFF. Here the CDR3 DNA reads TGTGCCAGCACCGGGACAGGGCCCCCCGGGGAGCTGTTTTTT. The chain employs TRBV12-3 or TRBV12-4 and TRBJ2-2; 9 nucleotides agree with TRBD1. This CDR3 has 14 amino acids. V dropped 7 bases and J dropped 6; count of bases not matched to a gene: 6.

In its sample, this clonotype was seen many times. The chain is built from TRBV12-3 or TRBV12-4 and TRBJ1-1; D is unresolved. The CDR3 has 13 residues. The V end lost 6 bases, the J end lost 3 bases, and 11 bases lay between the germline ends. The CDR3 here is CASRAGPHTEAFF. Written as DNA, the CDR3 is TGTGCCAGCAGGGCCGGGCCCCACACTGAAGCTTTCTTT.

The sample holds one count of this clonotype. J is TRBJ2-7 and V is TRBV7-2, with 7 bases fitting TRBD2. Germline V lookup: CDR1 SGHTA, CDR2 FQGNSA. J gave up 10 bases and V 5 bases, and 20 bases lay outside the gene matches. This CDR3 is built from 16 residues. The CDR3 loop is CASSLVVAGIQEAQYF. CDR3 nucleotide sequence: TGTGCCAGCAGCCTCGTGGTAGCGGGCATCCAAGAGGCCCAGTACTTC.

This clonotype was counted between two and nine times. The chain combines TRBV2 with TRBJ1-1; possibly TRBD1 for D (5 bases). The V gene lost 7 bases and the J gene lost 5 bases, with 14 bases spanning the gap. Germline V gives CDR1 SNHLY, CDR2 FYNNEI. There are 13 residues in the CDR3. CDR3 sequence reads: CASKLGVETEAFF. CDR3 nucleotides: TGTGCCAGCAAACTGGGGGTGGAAACTGAAGCTTTCTTT. Based on the CDR3 plus reference TRBV2 and TRBJ1-1, the full variable domain is EPEVTQTPSHQVTQMGQEVILRCVPISNHLYFYWYRQILGQKVEFLVSFYNNEISEKSEIFDDQFSVERPDGSNFTLKIRSTKLEDSAMYFCASKLGVETEAFFGQGTRLTVV.

This clonotype was counted at least ten times. The rearrangement joins TRBV6-1 to TRBJ2-7; D unclear. This CDR3 spans 12 amino acids. V lost 2 bases and J lost 3, with 5 bases in between. In germline, CDR1 is MNHNS, CDR2 SASEGT. CDR3 sequence: CASSEWVYEQYF. In DNA, the CDR3 is TGTGCCAGCAGTGAATGGGTCTACGAGCAGTACTTC.

The chain couples TRBV7-2 to TRBJ1-4, with D perhaps matching TRBD1 (6 bases). V was trimmed by 5 bases and J by 8 bases, leaving 15 bases between them. The V gene's germline CDR1 is SGHTA and CDR2 FQGNSA. This CDR3 region has 14 residues. CDR3 bases: TGTGCCAGCAGCCAAGGGGGGAAGGGGGAAAAACTGTTTTTT. It encodes CASSQGGKGEKLFF.

This chain links TRBV20-1 with TRBJ2-5; 7 bases align to TRBD2. Germline V gives CDR1 DFQATT, CDR2 SNEGSKA (reference sequence). The V gene end was trimmed by 8 bases and the J gene end by 2 bases; junction bases not matched to a gene: 5. The CDR3 contains 12 residues. The CDR3 spells CSHGTTQETQYF. The CDR3 nucleotides are TGCAGTCACGGGACTACACAAGAGACCCAGTACTTC.

The table lists this clonotype with many counts. This chain joins TRBV10-3 and TRBJ2-7; 7 bases are a match to TRBD1. The junction had 11 bases not matched to a gene; V was cut back by 7 bases and J by 2 bases. CDR1 and CDR2 from the germline V gene are ENHRY and SYGVKD. The CDR3 has 15 residues. The CDR3 DNA sequence: TGTGCCATCAAAGGGGGCAGGGAACTCACCTACGAGCAGTACTTC. Amino acids: CAIKGGRELTYEQYF.

V gene TRBV6-6 combines with J gene TRBJ1-2; maybe TRBD1 (5 bases). The CDR3 spans 14 residues. V was cut by 5 bases and J by 5 bases, with 15 bases left in between. Germline-derived CDR1 and CDR2 are MNHNY and SVGAGI (reference sequence). CDR3 bases: TGTGCCAGCAGTCACAAGACAGCTGAATATGGCTACACCTTC. This sequence encodes CASSHKTAEYGYTF.

The chain combines TRBV28 with TRBJ2-1; TRBD2 aligns across 7 bases. The CDR3 totals 15 residues. The germline V gene has CDR1 MDHEN and CDR2 SYDVKM. Unmatched junction bases numbered 17, after V lost 6 bases and J lost 12 bases. CDR3 in DNA: TGTGCCAGCAGACCAAGCGGGACCCTCTTTTTTGGGCAGTTCTTC. As protein: CASRPSGTLFFGQFF.

This clonotype was observed a handful of times. The chain has TRBV7-2 and TRBJ2-5; no firm D call. This CDR3 has 12 amino acids. V dropped 6 bases and J dropped 5 bases, with 10 bases sitting between them. CDR1 is SGHTA and CDR2 is FQGNSA in the germline V gene. CDR3 nucleotide sequence: TGTGCCAGCAGTTTAATAAAGGAGACCCAGTACTTC. Protein product: CASSLIKETQYF.

This chain connects TRBV4-3 to TRBJ2-7; weak D call: TRBD2 (5 bases). Germline V gene data show CDR1 as LGHNA and CDR2 as YSLEER. This CDR3 is built from 16 residues. V gave up 0 bases and J gave up 1 base, with 13 bases separating them. The CDR3 coding sequence is TGCGCCAGCAGCCAAGACTCCCTAGCACAATCCTACGAGCAGTACTTC. Amino acid sequence: CASSQDSLAQSYEQYF.